These T cell receptor beta chains were read from a single sample in a study of blood T cell repertoires in COVID-19. This table comes from immunoSEQ multiplex PCR, and its TCRdb copy is limited to in-frame clones, with some not included. In the table there are about 130,000 clones, roughly 90% of which are singletons. The sample comprised PBMCs or T cells enriched from blood (not recorded which). These receptor sequences come from a man aged 50-59 years who had recovered from COVID-19. The CDR3 runs from the conserved cysteine through the conserved F or W. D genes are given only for firm matches. Some rows have no size entry. The others give once, few or many, or a class for an expanded clone.

D | size | J | V | DNA | CDR3
TRBD1 | - | TRBJ1-2 | TRBV28 | TGTGCCAGCAGTCCGCGACAGGGGGCAGGGTATGGCTACACCTTC | CASSPRQGAGYGYTF
- | - | TRBJ1-2 | TRBV9 | TGTGCCAGCAGCGTAGATGAACAAGGGGCTGTCTTGGGTGGCTACACCTTC | CASSVDEQGAVLGGYTF
- | - | TRBJ1-3 | TRBV7-2 | TGTGCCAGCAGCTTAGAAAGTGCACTATCCTCTGGAAACACCATATATTTT | CASSLESALSSGNTIYF
- | - | TRBJ1-5 | TRBV2 | TGTGCCAGCAGTGAGCAGGCGCCCGGGCCCCAGCATTTT | CASSEQAPGPQHF
TRBD1 | once | TRBJ1-2 | TRBV19 | TGTGCCAGTAGTATAGATCGGACAGGACATGGTGTGAATGGCTACACCTTC | CASSIDRTGHGVNGYTF
- | - | TRBJ1-5 | TRBV29-1 | TGCAGCGTACAGGGAAATAGCAATCAGCCCCAGCATTTT | CSVQGNSNQPQHF
- | once | TRBJ1-6 | TRBV7-2 | TGTGCCAGCAGCGGACAGTATAATTCACCCCTCCACTTT | CASSGQYNSPLHF
TRBD1 | once | TRBJ1-2 | TRBV7-9 | TGTGCCAGCAGCTTAGGGACAGGGGACGGCTACACCTTC | CASSLGTGDGYTF
TRBD1 | - | TRBJ1-6 | TRBV28 | TGTGCCAGCAGTTTGAGCGGACTAGGGACAGGGGGTTCACCCCTCCACTTT | CASSLSGLGTGGSPLHF
TRBD2 | - | TRBJ2-2 | TRBV5-6 | TGTGCCAGCAGCTTGCGTACTAGCGGGGGGGCCCGGGAGCTGTTTTTT | CASSLRTSGGARELFF
TRBD2 | - | TRBJ2-4 | TRBV5-1 | TGCGCCAGCAGCTTGGGGACTAGCGGGGGGAACATTCAGTACTTC | CASSLGTSGGNIQYF